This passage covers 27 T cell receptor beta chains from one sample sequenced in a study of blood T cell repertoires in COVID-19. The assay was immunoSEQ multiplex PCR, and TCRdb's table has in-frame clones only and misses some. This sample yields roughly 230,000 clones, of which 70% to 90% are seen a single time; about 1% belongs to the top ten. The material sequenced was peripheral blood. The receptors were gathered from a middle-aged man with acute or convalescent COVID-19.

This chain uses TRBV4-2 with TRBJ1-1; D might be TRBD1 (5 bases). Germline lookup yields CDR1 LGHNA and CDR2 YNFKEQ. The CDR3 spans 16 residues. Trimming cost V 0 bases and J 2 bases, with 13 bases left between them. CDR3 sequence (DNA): TGTGCCAGCAGCCAAGAGGCGGGGCCGCCCAACACTGAAGCTTTCTTT. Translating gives CASSQEAGPPNTEAFF.

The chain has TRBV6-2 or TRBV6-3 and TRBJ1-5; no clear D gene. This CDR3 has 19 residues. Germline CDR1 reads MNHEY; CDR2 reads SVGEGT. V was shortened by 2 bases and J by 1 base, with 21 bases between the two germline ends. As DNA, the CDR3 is TGTGCCAGCAGTTACGAGAGGGAGTCGGGGAGATGGAGCAATCAGCCCCAGCATTTT. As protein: CASSYERESGRWSNQPQHF.

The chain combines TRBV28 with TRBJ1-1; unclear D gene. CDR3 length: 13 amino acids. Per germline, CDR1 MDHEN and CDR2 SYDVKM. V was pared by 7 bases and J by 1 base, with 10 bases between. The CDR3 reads CASTTEANTEAFF. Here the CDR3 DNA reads TGTGCCAGCACCACTGAGGCGAACACTGAAGCTTTCTTT.

Written as DNA, the CDR3 is TGTGCCAGCAGTTACTACAGGGGAAACAATCAGCCCCAGCATTTT. This sequence encodes CASSYYRGNNQPQHF. J is TRBJ1-5 and V is TRBV6-2 or TRBV6-3; 7 bases map to TRBD1. The CDR3 has 15 amino acids. Trimming removed 1 base from V and 3 bases from J; junction bases left unmatched: 3. Germline-derived CDR1 and CDR2 are MNHEY and SVGEGT.

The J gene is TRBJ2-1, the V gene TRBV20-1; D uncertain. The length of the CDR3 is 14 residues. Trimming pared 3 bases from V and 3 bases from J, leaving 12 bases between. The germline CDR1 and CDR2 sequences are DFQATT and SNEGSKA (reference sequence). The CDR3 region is CSASAPLSYNEQFF. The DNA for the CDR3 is TGCAGTGCTAGTGCCCCCTTGAGCTACAATGAGCAGTTCTTC.

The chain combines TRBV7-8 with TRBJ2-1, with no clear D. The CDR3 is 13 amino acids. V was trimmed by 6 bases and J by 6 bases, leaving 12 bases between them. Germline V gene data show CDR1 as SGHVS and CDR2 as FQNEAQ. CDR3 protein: CASSSERGNEQFF. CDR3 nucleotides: TGTGCCAGCAGTTCTGAGCGAGGCAATGAGCAGTTCTTC.

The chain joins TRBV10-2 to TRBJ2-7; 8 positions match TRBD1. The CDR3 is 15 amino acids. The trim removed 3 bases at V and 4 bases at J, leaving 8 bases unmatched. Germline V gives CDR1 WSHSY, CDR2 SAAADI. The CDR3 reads CASSDPGTGGYEQYF. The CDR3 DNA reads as TGCGCCAGCAGTGATCCCGGGACAGGCGGGTACGAGCAGTACTTC.

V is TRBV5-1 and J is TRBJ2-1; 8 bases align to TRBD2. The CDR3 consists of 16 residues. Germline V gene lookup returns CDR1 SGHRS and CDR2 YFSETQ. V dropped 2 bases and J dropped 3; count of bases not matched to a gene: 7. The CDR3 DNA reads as TGCGCCAGCAGCTTACCATCAGGGACTAGCTACAATGAGCAGTTCTTC. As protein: CASSLPSGTSYNEQFF.

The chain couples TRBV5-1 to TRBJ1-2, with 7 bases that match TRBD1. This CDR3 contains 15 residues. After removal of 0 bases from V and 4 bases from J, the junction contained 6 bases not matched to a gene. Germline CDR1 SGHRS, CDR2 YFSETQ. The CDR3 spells CASSLAEGQIYGYTF. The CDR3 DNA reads TGCGCCAGCAGCTTGGCCGAGGGACAGATCTATGGCTACACCTTC.

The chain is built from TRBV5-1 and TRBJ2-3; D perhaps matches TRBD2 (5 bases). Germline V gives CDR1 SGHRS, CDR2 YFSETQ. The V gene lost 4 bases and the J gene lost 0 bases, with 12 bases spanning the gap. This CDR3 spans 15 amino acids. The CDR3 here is CASSLLRDSTDTQYF. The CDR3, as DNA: TGCGCCAGCAGCCTACTCCGGGATAGCACAGATACGCAGTATTTT.

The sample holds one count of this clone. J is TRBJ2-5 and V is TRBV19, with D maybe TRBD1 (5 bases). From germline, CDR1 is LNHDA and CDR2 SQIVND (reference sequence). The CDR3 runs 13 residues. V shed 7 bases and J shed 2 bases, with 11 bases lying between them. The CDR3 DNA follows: TGTGCCAGTAACCGGACACCTCAAGAGACCCAGTACTTC. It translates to CASNRTPQETQYF.

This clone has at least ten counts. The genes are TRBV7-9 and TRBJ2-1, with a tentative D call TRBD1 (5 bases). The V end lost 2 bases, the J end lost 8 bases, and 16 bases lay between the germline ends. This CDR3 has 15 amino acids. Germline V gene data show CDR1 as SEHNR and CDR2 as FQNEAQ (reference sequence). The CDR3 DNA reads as TGTGCCAGCAGCTTACAACAGGCCTCGGTCCATGAGCAGTTCTTC. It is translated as CASSLQQASVHEQFF.

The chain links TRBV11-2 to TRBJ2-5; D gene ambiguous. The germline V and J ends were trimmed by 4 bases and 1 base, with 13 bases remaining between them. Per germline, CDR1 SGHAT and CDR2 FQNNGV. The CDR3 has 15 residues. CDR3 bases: TGTGCCAGCAGCTCAGGCGCTACTGCCCAAGAGACCCAGTACTTC. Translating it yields CASSSGATAQETQYF. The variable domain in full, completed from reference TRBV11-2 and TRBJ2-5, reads EAGVAQSPRYKIIEKRQSVAFWCNPISGHATLYWYQQILGQGPKLLIQFQNNGVVDDSQLPKDRFSAERLKGVDSTLKIQPAKLEDSAVYLCASSSGATAQETQYFGPGTRLLVL.

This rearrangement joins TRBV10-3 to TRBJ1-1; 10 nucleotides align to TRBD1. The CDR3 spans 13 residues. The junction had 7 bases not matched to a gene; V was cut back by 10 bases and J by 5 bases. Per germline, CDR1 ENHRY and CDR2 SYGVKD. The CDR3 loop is CATSGQGGTEAFF. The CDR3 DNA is TGTGCCACGTCCGGACAGGGGGGAACTGAAGCTTTCTTT.

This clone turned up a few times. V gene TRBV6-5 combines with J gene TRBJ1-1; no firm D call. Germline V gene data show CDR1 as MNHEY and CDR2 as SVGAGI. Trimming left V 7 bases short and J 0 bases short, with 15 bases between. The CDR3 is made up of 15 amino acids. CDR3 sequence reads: CASNPGLLVNTEAFF. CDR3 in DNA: TGTGCCAGCAATCCCGGACTTCTGGTGAACACTGAAGCTTTCTTT.

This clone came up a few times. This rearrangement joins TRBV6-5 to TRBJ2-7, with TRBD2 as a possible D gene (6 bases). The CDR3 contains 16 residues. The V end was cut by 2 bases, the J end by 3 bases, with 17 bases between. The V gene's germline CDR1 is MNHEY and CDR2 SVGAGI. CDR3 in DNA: TGTGCCAGCAGTTACCGCCGGGACTTCGCGATCTACGAGCAGTACTTC. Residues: CASSYRRDFAIYEQYF.

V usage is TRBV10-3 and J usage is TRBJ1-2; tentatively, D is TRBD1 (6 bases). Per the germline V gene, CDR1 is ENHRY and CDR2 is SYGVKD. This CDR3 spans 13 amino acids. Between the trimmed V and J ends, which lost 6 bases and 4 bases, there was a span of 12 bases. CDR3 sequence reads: CAIRPTGSYGYTF. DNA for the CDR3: TGTGCCATCAGGCCGACAGGTAGCTATGGCTACACCTTC.

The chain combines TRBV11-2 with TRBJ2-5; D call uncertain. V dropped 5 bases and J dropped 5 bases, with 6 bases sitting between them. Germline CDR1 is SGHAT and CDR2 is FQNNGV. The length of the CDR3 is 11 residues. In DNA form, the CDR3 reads TGTGCCAGCAGCCCCGGGGAGACCCAGTACTTC. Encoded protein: CASSPGETQYF.

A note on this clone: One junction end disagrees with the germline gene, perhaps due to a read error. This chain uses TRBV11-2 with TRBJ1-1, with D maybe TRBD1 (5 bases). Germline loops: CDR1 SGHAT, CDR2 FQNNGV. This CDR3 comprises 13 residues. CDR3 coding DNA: TGTGCCAGCAGCTTAGATCTCAGCGGAGGGGTTAGATTT. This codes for CASSLDLSGGVRF. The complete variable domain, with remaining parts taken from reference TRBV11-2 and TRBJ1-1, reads EAGVAQSPRYKIIEKRQSVAFWCNPISGHATLYWYQQILGQGPKLLIQFQNNGVVDDSQLPKDRFSAERLKGVDSTLKIQPAKLEDSAVYLCASSLDLSGGVRFGQGTRLTVV.

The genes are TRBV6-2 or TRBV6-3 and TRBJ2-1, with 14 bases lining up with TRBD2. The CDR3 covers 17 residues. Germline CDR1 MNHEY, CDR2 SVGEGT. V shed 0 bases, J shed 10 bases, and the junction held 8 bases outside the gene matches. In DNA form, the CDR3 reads TGTGCCAGCAGTTACTCCCAGGGGGGGACTAGCGGGGGAGAGCAGTTCTTC. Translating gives CASSYSQGGTSGGEQFF.

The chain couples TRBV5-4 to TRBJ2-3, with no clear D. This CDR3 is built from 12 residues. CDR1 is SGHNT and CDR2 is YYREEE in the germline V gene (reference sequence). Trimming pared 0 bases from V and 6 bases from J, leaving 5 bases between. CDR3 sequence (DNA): TGTGCCAGCAGCTTGGTCTCGGATACGCAGTATTTT. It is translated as CASSLVSDTQYF. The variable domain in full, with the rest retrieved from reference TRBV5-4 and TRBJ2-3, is ETGVTQSPTHLIKTRGQQVTLRCSSQSGHNTVSWYQQALGQGPQFIFQYYREEENGRGNFPPRFSGLQFPNYSSELNVNALELDDSALYLCASSLVSDTQYFGPGTRLTVL.

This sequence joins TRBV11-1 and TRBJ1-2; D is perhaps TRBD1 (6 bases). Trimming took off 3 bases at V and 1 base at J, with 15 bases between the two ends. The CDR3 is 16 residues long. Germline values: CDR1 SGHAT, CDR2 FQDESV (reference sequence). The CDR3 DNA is TGTGCCAGCAGCTTCGGCGACAGGCTGAATAACTATGGCTACACCTTC. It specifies CASSFGDRLNNYGYTF.

CDR3 DNA sequence: TGTGCCATCAGTGAGGTGGGACAGCACTCTAATGAGCAGTTCTTC. Its translation is CAISEVGQHSNEQFF. This rearrangement joins TRBV10-3 to TRBJ2-1, with 7 bases aligning to TRBD1. CDR3 size: 15 residues. J lost 7 bases, V lost 2 bases, and 8 bases had no gene match. The germline CDR1 and CDR2 sequences are ENHRY and SYGVKD.

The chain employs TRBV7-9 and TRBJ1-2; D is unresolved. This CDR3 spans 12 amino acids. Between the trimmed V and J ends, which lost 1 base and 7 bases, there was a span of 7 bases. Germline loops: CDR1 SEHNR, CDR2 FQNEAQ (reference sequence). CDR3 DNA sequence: TGTGCCAGCAGCTTAGATATCGGTGGCTACACCTTC. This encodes CASSLDIGGYTF.

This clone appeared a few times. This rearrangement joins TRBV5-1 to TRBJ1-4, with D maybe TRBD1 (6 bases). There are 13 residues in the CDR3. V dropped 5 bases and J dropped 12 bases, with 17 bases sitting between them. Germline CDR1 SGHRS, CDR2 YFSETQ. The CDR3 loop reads CASRPGTGKELFF. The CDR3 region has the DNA TGCGCCAGCAGGCCGGGAACAGGGAAAGAACTGTTTTTT. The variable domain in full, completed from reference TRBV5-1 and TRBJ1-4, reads KAGVTQTPRYLIKTRGQQVTLSCSPISGHRSVSWYQQTPGQGLQFLFEYFSETQRNKGNFPGRFSGRQFSNSRSEMNVSTLELGDSALYLCASRPGTGKELFFGSGTQLSVL.

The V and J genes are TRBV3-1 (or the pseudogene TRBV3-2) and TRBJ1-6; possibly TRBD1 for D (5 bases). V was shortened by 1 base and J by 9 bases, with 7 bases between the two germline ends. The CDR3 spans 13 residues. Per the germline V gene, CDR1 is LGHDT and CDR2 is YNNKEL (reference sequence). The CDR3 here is CASSQGGGSPLHF. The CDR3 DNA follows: TGTGCCAGCAGCCAAGGGGGGGGTTCACCCCTCCACTTT.

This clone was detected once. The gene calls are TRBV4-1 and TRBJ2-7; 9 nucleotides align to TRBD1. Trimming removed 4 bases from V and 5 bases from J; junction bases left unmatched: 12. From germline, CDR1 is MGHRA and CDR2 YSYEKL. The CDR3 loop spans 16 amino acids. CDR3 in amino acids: CASSRTSGTGLDEQYF. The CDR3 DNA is TGCGCCAGCAGCCGAACCTCCGGGACAGGGCTCGACGAGCAGTACTTC.